The 21 T cell receptor beta chains below come from one sample, sequenced in a study of post-analysis software for immune sequencing data. Study results and caveats: Several TRBV segments (TRBV5-6, TRBV5-1 and TRBV20-1 among them) occurred more frequently in patients than in controls.

Presence of unique molecular identifiers characterized the TCR beta cDNA libraries. TCRdb fed the PCR reads into MiXCR, producing one record per CDR3 protein. The table records fewer than 900,000 distinct CDR3 sequences, about 43% of them present only once. The antigens of these receptors remain unknown. Source material: blood. These receptors were obtained from a girl aged 5 to 17 with multiple sclerosis.

This clonotype was detected only a few times. This chain uses TRBV27 with TRBJ2-3; 9 bases are shared with TRBD2. The CDR3 loop spans 16 amino acids. V lost 0 bases and J lost 4; bases outside the gene matches: 5. Germline loops: CDR1 MNHEY, CDR2 SMNVEV (reference sequence). The CDR3 here is CASSLSSGRSSDTQYF. The CDR3 region has the DNA TGTGCCAGCAGTTTATCTAGCGGGAGAAGCTCAGATACGCAGTATTTT.

In its sample, this clonotype was seen a few times. The gene calls are TRBV7-8 and TRBJ1-2; TRBD1 matches 8 bases. CDR1 and CDR2 from the germline V gene are SGHVS and FQNEAQ. There are 14 residues in the CDR3. J gave up 8 bases and V 5 bases, and 10 bases lay outside the gene matches. For the CDR3, the DNA is TGTGCCAGCAGCGCCCGGACAGGGACAGGCGGCTACACCTTC. It is translated as CASSARTGTGGYTF.

The chain joins TRBV7-2 to TRBJ1-4, with D maybe TRBD1 (5 bases). Germline CDR1 SGHTA, CDR2 FQGNSA. The V end was cut by 1 base, the J end by 8 bases, with 14 bases between. The CDR3 spans 15 residues. This CDR3 reads CASSLVGAEGEKLFF. CDR3 in DNA: TGTGCCAGCAGCTTAGTAGGGGCCGAGGGGGAAAAACTGTTTTTT.

Ten or more counts support this clonotype. The chain recombines TRBV5-1 with TRBJ1-2; D not resolved. Germline CDR1 reads SGHRS; CDR2 reads YFSETQ. The CDR3 consists of 13 residues. Trimming left V 1 base short and J 2 bases short, with 6 bases between. The CDR3 region has the DNA TGCGCCAGCAGCTTGACGGTGAACTATGGCTACACCTTC. This translates into CASSLTVNYGYTF.

A few counts support this clonotype. J is TRBJ2-7 and V is TRBV29-1, with D unclear. The V gene's germline CDR1 is SQVTM and CDR2 ANQGSEA. V dropped 5 bases and J dropped 4 bases, with 9 bases sitting between them. This CDR3 is built from 11 residues. The CDR3 region is CSVFSLYEQYF. DNA for the CDR3: TGCAGCGTTTTTTCTTTGTACGAGCAGTACTTC.

This clonotype was detected a few times. The genes are TRBV10-3 and TRBJ2-7; no definite D call. Germline CDR1 is ENHRY and CDR2 is SYGVKD. The CDR3 length is 14 residues. V lost 1 base and J 3 bases, leaving 10 bases between the germline ends. Here the CDR3 DNA reads TGTGCCATCAGTGAGTATGGGCCGCTCTACGAGCAGTACTTC. The encoded protein is CAISEYGPLYEQYF.

The sample holds a few counts of this clonotype. The rearrangement links TRBV12-3 or TRBV12-4 to TRBJ2-1; TRBD1 might be the D (6 bases). The CDR3 consists of 15 residues. V was cut by 5 bases and J by 2 bases, with 13 bases left in between. The CDR3 protein is CASSPIQGTYNEQFF. The CDR3 coding sequence is TGTGCCAGCAGTCCCATCCAGGGGACCTACAATGAGCAGTTCTTC.

This clonotype has a handful of counts. The chain is built from TRBV12-3 or TRBV12-4 and TRBJ2-1; D might be TRBD1 or TRBD2, each matching 6 bases. Trimming pared 3 bases from V and 0 bases from J, leaving 9 bases between. The CDR3 length is 15 residues. In nucleotides, the CDR3 is TGTGCCAGCAGTTTGAGGGGGGCCTCCTACAATGAGCAGTTCTTC. Amino acids: CASSLRGASYNEQFF.

CDR3 loop: CASSQGPGEGLENEQYF. The CDR3 nucleotides read TGCGCCAGCAGCCAAGGTCCGGGGGAGGGCCTAGAGAATGAGCAGTACTTC. V is TRBV4-1 and J is TRBJ2-5; 7 bases line up with TRBD2. V trimming: 1 base; J trimming: 11 bases; junction bases outside the gene matches: 19. The CDR3 loop spans 17 amino acids. Germline values: CDR1 MGHRA, CDR2 YSYEKL.

The chain uses TRBV9 and TRBJ2-5; 9 bases line up with TRBD1. This CDR3 is 14 amino acids long. The germline V gene encodes CDR1 SGDLS and CDR2 YYNGEE. The ends lost 0 bases at V and 11 bases at J; junction bases unmatched: 8. The CDR3 loop is CASSVATGGSEQYF. DNA for the CDR3: TGTGCCAGCAGCGTAGCCACAGGGGGCTCTGAGCAGTACTTC.

The V and J genes are TRBV27 and TRBJ2-1; tentative D call: TRBD2 (5 bases). The CDR3 sequence is 15 residues long. CDR1 and CDR2 (germline): MNHEY, SMNVEV (reference sequence). The V gene lost 10 bases and the J gene lost 3 bases, with 19 bases spanning the gap. The DNA of the CDR3 is TGTGCCACCCACCGGGGTAGCGAGATCTACAATGAGCAGTTCTTC. This sequence encodes CATHRGSEIYNEQFF.

A note on this clonotype: A much larger clone lies a single base off, so this may be a read error. The V gene is TRBV29-1, the J gene TRBJ2-7; TRBD2 matches at 14 bases. Unmatched junction bases numbered 11, after V lost 6 bases and J lost 10 bases. Germline V CDR1 and CDR2: SQVTM, ANQGSEA. The CDR3 runs 14 residues. The CDR3 bases are TGCAGCGTGGGGGGACTAGCGGGAGAAGAGGCCCAGTACTTC. Translated, it gives CSVGGLAGEEAQYF.

This clonotype appeared a few times. J is TRBJ2-7 and V is TRBV4-3; 7 bases agree with TRBD1. The CDR3 is 16 amino acids. V was clipped by 4 bases and J by 2 bases; unmatched bases: 11. Germline V gene lookup returns CDR1 LGHNA and CDR2 YSLEER. DNA for the CDR3: TGCGCCAGCAGCCCCTACACCGACAGGGCACCCTACGAGCAGTACTTC. It yields the protein CASSPYTDRAPYEQYF.

This chain uses TRBV20-1 with TRBJ2-7; D may be TRBD1 or TRBD2 (5 bases each). Trimming took off 6 bases at V and 0 bases at J, with 18 bases between the two ends. This CDR3 spans 15 amino acids. Germline CDR1 and CDR2: DFQATT and SNEGSKA (reference sequence). The CDR3 spells CSAQIRDVSSYEQYF. CDR3 DNA: TGCAGTGCACAAATCCGGGACGTCAGCTCCTACGAGCAGTACTTC.

This clonotype showed up just a few times. J is TRBJ2-7 and V is TRBV25-1, with 9 bases matching TRBD2. V lost 1 base and J lost 5; bases outside the gene matches: 12. Per germline, CDR1 MGHDK and CDR2 SYGVNS. The CDR3 totals 17 residues. For the CDR3, the DNA is TGTGCCAGCAGTGAATGGTCTAGCGGGACCCTGGGGGACGAGCAGTACTTC. Translation gives CASSEWSSGTLGDEQYF.

This clonotype was seen a few times. CDR3 nucleotides: TGTGCCAGCAGCTTAGTGGCCTGGGAGGAGCAGTACTTC. Translation gives CASSLVAWEEQYF. This chain uses TRBV7-2 with TRBJ2-7, with a tentative D call TRBD2 (5 bases). This CDR3 has 13 amino acids. Germline CDR1 is SGHTA and CDR2 is FQGNSA. V lost 1 base and J lost 7, with 11 bases in between.

The chain carries TRBV25-1 and TRBJ1-1; D not certain. The CDR3 runs 14 residues. Per germline, CDR1 MGHDK and CDR2 SYGVNS. V lost 4 bases and J 5 bases, leaving 14 bases between the germline ends. CDR3 in DNA: TGTGCCAGCAGTGGGACCGAAATGCGGACTGAAGCTTTCTTT. Its translation is CASSGTEMRTEAFF. Looking up the rest from reference TRBV25-1 and TRBJ1-1 gives the full variable domain: EADIYQTPRYLVIGTGKKITLECSQTMGHDKMYWYQQDPGMELHLIHYSYGVNSTEKGDLSSESTVSRIRTEHFPLTLESARPSHTSQYLCASSGTEMRTEAFFGQGTRLTVV.

This clonotype was recorded a few times. The rearrangement joins TRBV28 to TRBJ2-5, with 7 bases that match TRBD1. J was trimmed by 5 bases and V by 6 bases; bases with no gene match: 9. The CDR3 consists of 14 residues. From germline, CDR1 is MDHEN and CDR2 SYDVKM. CDR3 nucleotide sequence: TGTGCCAGCAGCCAGAGACAGGGTCCTGAGACCCAGTACTTC. As protein: CASSQRQGPETQYF. The complete variable domain, with remaining parts taken from reference TRBV28 and TRBJ2-5, reads DVKVTQSSRYLVKRTGEKVFLECVQDMDHENMFWYRQDPGLGLRLIYFSYDVKMKEKGDIPEGYSVSREKKERFSLILESASTNQTSMYLCASSQRQGPETQYFGPGTRLLVL.

This chain connects TRBV9 to TRBJ2-5; D is tentatively TRBD1 or TRBD2 (5 bases each). The J call may be incorrect, as the DNA end agrees better with TRBJ2-7. This CDR3 is built from 12 residues. Germline loops: CDR1 SGDLS, CDR2 YYNGEE. The CDR3 region is CASSVGVNEQYF. The DNA of the CDR3 is TGTGCCAGCAGCGTGGGGGTCAACGAGCAGTACTTC.

The V gene is TRBV2, the J gene TRBJ2-7; no definite D call. Between the trimmed V and J ends, which lost 6 bases and 6 bases, there was a span of 15 bases. Per the germline V gene, CDR1 is SNHLY and CDR2 is FYNNEI. This CDR3 region has 13 residues. CDR3 region: CASRKDKGSEQYF. CDR3 nucleotides: TGTGCCAGCAGAAAAGACAAGGGATCCGAGCAGTACTTC.

CDR3: CASHWGVEETQYF. In nucleotides, the CDR3 is TGTGCCAGCCACTGGGGGGTAGAGGAGACCCAGTACTTC. The rearrangement joins TRBV5-6 to TRBJ2-7; weak D call: TRBD2 (6 bases). The J call may be in error: the DNA end matches TRBJ2-5 better. This CDR3 contains 13 residues. Per the germline V gene, CDR1 is SGHDT and CDR2 is YYEEEE.